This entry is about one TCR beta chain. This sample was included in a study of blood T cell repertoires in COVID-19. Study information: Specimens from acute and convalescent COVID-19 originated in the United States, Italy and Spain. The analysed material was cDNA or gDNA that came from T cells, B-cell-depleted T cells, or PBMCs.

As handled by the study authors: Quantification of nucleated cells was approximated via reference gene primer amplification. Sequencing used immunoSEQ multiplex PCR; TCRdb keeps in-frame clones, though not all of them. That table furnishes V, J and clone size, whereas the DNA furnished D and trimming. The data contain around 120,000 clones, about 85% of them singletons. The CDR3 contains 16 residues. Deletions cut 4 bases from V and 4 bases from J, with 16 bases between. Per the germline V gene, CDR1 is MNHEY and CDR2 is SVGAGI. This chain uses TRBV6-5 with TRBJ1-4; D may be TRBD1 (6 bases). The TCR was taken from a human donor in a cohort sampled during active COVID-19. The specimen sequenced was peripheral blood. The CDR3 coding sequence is TGTGCCAGCAGTTCCTCCCGCCAGGGGATTAATGAAAAACTGTTTTTT. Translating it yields CASSSSRQGINEKLFF.